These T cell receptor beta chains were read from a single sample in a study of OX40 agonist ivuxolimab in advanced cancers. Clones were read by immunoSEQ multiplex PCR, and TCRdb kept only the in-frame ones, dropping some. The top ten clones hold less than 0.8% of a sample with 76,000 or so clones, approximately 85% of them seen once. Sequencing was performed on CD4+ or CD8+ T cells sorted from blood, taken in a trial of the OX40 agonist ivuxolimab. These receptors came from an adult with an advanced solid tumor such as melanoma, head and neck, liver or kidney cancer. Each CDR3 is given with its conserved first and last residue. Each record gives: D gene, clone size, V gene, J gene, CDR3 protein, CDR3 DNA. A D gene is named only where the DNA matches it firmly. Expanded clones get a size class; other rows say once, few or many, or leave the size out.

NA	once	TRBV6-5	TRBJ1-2	CASSYNSLRIYGYTF	TGTGCCAGCAGTTACAATAGCCTCCGGATCTATGGCTACACCTTC
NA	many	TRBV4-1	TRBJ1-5	CASSQDEAVHQPQHF	TGCGCCAGCAGCCAAGATGAGGCGGTTCATCAGCCCCAGCATTTT
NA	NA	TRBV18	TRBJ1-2	CASSRGPATDYGYTF	TGTGCCAGCTCGCGCGGACCCGCTACCGACTATGGCTACACCTTC
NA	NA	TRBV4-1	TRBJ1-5	CASSREGGGPQPQHF	TGCGCCAGCAGCCGCGAGGGCGGGGGGCCTCAGCCCCAGCATTTT
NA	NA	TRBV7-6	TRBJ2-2	CASSLDTGELFF	TGTGCCAGCAGCTTAGACACCGGGGAGCTGTTTTTT
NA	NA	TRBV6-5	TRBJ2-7	CASRRQVDYEQYF	TGTGCCAGCAGAAGACAGGTGGACTACGAGCAGTACTTC
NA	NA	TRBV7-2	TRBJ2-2	CASSLVRGYTGELFF	TGTGCCAGCAGCTTAGTTCGGGGCTACACCGGGGAGCTGTTTTTT
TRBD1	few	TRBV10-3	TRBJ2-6	CAIPTGALSGANVLTF	TGTGCCATTCCGACAGGGGCCCTCTCTGGGGCCAACGTCCTGACTTTC
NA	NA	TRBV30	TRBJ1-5	CAWSGRGGGQPQHF	TGTGCCTGGAGTGGCCGAGGGGGGGGCCAGCCCCAGCATTTT
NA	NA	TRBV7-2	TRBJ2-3	CASSLESTGVRLADTQYF	TGTGCCAGCAGCTTAGAGAGCACGGGGGTTCGTTTGGCAGATACGCAGTATTTT
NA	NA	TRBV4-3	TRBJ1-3	CASSQDAGAAGNTIYF	TGCGCCAGCAGCCAAGATGCGGGGGCAGCTGGAAACACCATATATTTT
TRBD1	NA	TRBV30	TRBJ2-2	CAWSPVNRGLVGELFF	TGTGCCTGGAGTCCTGTCAACAGGGGGCTGGTCGGGGAGCTGTTTTTT
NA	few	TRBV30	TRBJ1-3	CAWSVFPGRGYTGNTIYF	TGTGCCTGGAGTGTGTTCCCCGGGAGGGGCTATACTGGAAACACCATATATTTT
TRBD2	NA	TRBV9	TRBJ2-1	CASSVVSSGGARDEQFF	TGTGCCAGCAGCGTAGTGTCTAGCGGGGGGGCCCGCGATGAGCAGTTCTTC
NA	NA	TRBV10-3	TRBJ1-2	CAISESSFDRTNYGYTF	TGTGCCATCAGTGAGTCCTCGTTCGACAGAACTAACTATGGCTACACCTTC
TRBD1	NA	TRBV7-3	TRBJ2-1	CASSLGDRGLPSSYNEQFF	TGTGCCAGCAGCCTAGGGGACAGGGGACTCCCTAGCTCCTACAATGAGCAGTTCTTC
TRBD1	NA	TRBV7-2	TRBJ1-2	CASSLRQGGGYTF	TGTGCCAGCAGCTTGAGACAGGGGGGTGGCTACACCTTC
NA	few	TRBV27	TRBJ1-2	CASIKIGSSSGYTF	TGTGCCAGCATTAAAATCGGGAGTTCAAGTGGCTACACCTTC
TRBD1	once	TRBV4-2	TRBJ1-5	CASSPGTGGASNQPQHF	TGTGCCAGCAGCCCCGGGACAGGGGGCGCGAGCAATCAGCCCCAGCATTTT
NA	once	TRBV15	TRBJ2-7	CATSRETGSYEQYF	TGTGCCACCAGCAGAGAAACAGGCTCCTACGAGCAGTACTTC
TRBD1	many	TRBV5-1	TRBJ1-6	CASSPGTGQVNSPLHF	TGCGCCAGCAGCCCAGGGACAGGGCAAGTGAATTCACCCCTCCACTTT
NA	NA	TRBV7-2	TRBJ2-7	CASSLKGSGDRPYEQYF	TGTGCCAGCAGCTTAAAAGGTTCGGGGGACAGACCCTACGAGCAGTACTTC
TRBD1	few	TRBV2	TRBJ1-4	CASSAPGQSFF	TGTGCCAGCAGTGCCCCGGGACAGAGCTTTTTT
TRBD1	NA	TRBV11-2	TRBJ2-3	CASSLLRQGADTQYF	TGTGCCAGCAGCTTACTACGACAGGGGGCAGATACGCAGTATTTT
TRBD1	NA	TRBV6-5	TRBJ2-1	CASSYSGDRVYEQFF	TGTGCCAGCAGTTACTCGGGGGACAGGGTGTATGAGCAGTTCTTC
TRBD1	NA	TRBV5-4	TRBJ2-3	CASSRDRGNTQYF	TGTGCCAGCAGCCGGGACAGGGGAAATACGCAGTATTTT
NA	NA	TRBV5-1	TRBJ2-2	CASSGGATGELFF	TGCGCCAGCAGCGGGGGAGCTACCGGGGAGCTGTTTTTT
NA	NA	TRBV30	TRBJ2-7	CAWSGSYEQYF	TGTGCCTGGAGTGGCTCCTACGAGCAGTACTTC
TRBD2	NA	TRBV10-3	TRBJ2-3	CAIRDGLAGGPDTQYF	TGTGCCATCAGGGATGGACTAGCGGGGGGCCCAGATACGCAGTATTTT
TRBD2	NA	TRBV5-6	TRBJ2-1	CASSKRGNEQFF	TGTGCCAGCAGCAAGCGGGGGAATGAGCAGTTCTTC
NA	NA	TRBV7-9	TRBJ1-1	CASSRQENTEAFF	TGTGCCAGCAGCCGACAGGAGAACACTGAAGCTTTCTTT
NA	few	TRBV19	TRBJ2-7	CASRNLRDTTYEQYF	TGTGCCAGTAGGAACCTCCGGGACACAACCTACGAGCAGTACTTC
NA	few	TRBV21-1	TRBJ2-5	CASSLRPSGAPETQYF	TGTGCCAGCAGCCTACGACCTAGCGGGGCCCCAGAGACCCAGTACTTC
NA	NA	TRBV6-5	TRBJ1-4	CASSQRINNEKLFF	TGTGCCAGCAGCCAGAGGATAAATAATGAAAAACTGTTTTTT
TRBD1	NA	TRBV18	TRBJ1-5	CASSPGDGTARNQPQHF	TGTGCCAGCTCACCAGGGGACGGGACAGCCCGCAATCAGCCCCAGCATTTT
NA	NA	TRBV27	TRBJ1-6	CASSSGTLGISPLHF	TGTGCCAGCAGCTCGGGAACCTTGGGGATTTCACCCCTCCACTTT
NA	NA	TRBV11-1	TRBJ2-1	CASSLDRGSYNEQFF	TGTGCCAGCAGCTTAGATCGGGGCTCCTACAATGAGCAGTTCTTC
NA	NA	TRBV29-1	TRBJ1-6	CSRGSGALRRISNSPLHF	TGCAGCCGAGGCTCAGGGGCCCTTCGCCGAATAAGTAATTCACCCCTCCACTTT
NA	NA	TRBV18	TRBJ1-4	CASSPGESNEKLFF	TGTGCCAGCTCACCCGGGGAGTCTAATGAAAAACTGTTTTTT
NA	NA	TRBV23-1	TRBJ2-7	CASSQRSLSYEQYF	TGCGCCAGCAGTCAACGGTCCCTCTCCTACGAGCAGTACTTC
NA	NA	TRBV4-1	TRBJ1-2	CASSQGVQGGSKYYGYTF	TGCGCCAGCAGCCAAGGAGTACAGGGCGGTTCCAAATACTATGGCTACACCTTC
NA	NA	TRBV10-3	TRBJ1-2	CAISESGDGVGYTF	TGTGCCATCAGTGAGTCGGGGGATGGGGTAGGCTACACCTTC
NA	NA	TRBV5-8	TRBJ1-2	CAILAANYGYTF	TGTGCCATCTTGGCGGCTAACTATGGCTACACCTTC
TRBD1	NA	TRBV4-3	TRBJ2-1	CASSQTQGGGYNEQFF	TGCGCCAGCAGCCAAACACAGGGGGGAGGCTACAATGAGCAGTTCTTC
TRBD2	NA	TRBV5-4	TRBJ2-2	CASRAGLAGGNTGELFF	TGTGCCAGCAGGGCGGGACTAGCGGGGGGGAACACCGGGGAGCTGTTTTTT
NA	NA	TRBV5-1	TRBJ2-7	CASSLGGYEQYF	TGCGCCAGCAGCTTGGGTGGTTACGAGCAGTACTTC
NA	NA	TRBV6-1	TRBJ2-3	CASRASRATDTQYF	TGTGCCAGCCGGGCTAGCCGAGCAACAGATACGCAGTATTTT
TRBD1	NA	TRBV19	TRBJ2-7	CASSARQGGSYEQYF	TGTGCCAGTAGTGCCCGACAGGGTGGAAGCTACGAGCAGTACTTC
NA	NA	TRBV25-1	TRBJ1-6	CASGKGGSSYNSPLHF	TGTGCCAGCGGCAAAGGGGGGAGCTCCTATAATTCACCCCTCCACTTT
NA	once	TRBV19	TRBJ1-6	CASSSREPWVKALHF	TGTGCCAGTAGTTCCCGCGAGCCCTGGGTTAAGGCCCTCCACTTT
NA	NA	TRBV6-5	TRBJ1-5	CASSYQQDSNQPQHF	TGTGCCAGCAGTTACCAACAGGATAGCAATCAGCCCCAGCATTTT
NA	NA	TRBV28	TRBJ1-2	CASRTGIYGYTF	TGTGCCAGCAGGACCGGGATCTATGGCTACACCTTC
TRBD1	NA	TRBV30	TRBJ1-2	CAWRDRGYGYTF	TGTGCCTGGAGGGACAGGGGCTATGGCTACACCTTC